These 13 T cell receptor beta chains originate from one sample sequenced in a study of cytomegalovirus exposure and HLA in healthy donors. It was with 60 Vbeta and 13 Jbeta primers that the PCR ran. The repertoire was sequenced with immunoSEQ multiplex PCR; TCRdb's copy has only in-frame clones and lacks some. Of fewer than 60,000 clones listed, around 62% were seen once; the top ten hold over 9.5%. Sequencing was performed on PBMCs. The receptors come from a human donor in good health.

The V gene is TRBV30, the J gene TRBJ1-2, with a tentative D call TRBD1 (5 bases). The length of the CDR3 is 14 residues. The ends were cut back, 0 bases at V and 3 bases at J, with 11 bases in the middle. Germline V gene sequence: CDR1 GTSNPN, CDR2 SVGIG (reference sequence). In DNA form, the CDR3 reads TGTGCCTGGAGTGTAGAGTGGACATACTATGGCTACACCTTC. Translating gives CAWSVEWTYYGYTF.

V usage is TRBV19 and J usage is TRBJ1-6; TRBD1 is a possible D gene (6 bases). Germline values: CDR1 LNHDA, CDR2 SQIVND (reference sequence). This CDR3 region has 16 residues. The V end was cut by 11 bases, the J end by 0 bases, with 17 bases between. This CDR3 is CASGQPLTSYNSPLHF. Written as DNA, the CDR3 is TGTGCCTCGGGACAACCTCTTACCTCCTATAATTCACCCCTCCACTTT.

The J gene is TRBJ2-7, the V gene TRBV6-5; 7 bases align to TRBD1. V was clipped by 5 bases and J by 5 bases; unmatched bases: 6. Germline V lookup: CDR1 MNHEY, CDR2 SVGAGI. This CDR3 has 13 residues. The CDR3 DNA follows: TGTGCCAGCAGTACCGGGACAGCCGACGAGCAGTACTTC. Encoded protein: CASSTGTADEQYF.

This clone was observed a few times. The chain couples TRBV14 to TRBJ1-2; perhaps TRBD1 as D (6 bases). The germline CDR1 and CDR2 sequences are SGHDN and FVKESK. V was clipped by 1 base and J by 4 bases, with 10 bases between them. This CDR3 is built from 14 residues. CDR3 in amino acids: CASSQGGRGYGYTF. CDR3 nucleotides: TGTGCCAGCAGCCAAGGGGGCAGGGGCTATGGCTACACCTTC.

This clone was picked up a small number of times. The V call is TRBV7-2, the J call TRBJ2-7, with a possible D match to TRBD2 (5 bases). The length of the CDR3 is 15 residues. Germline V gene sequence: CDR1 SGHTA, CDR2 FQGNSA. V dropped 1 base and J dropped 2 bases, with 12 bases sitting between them. The CDR3 DNA follows: TGTGCCAGCAGCTTAGACCGGGGAGCCCCCTACGAGCAGTACTTC. This sequence encodes CASSLDRGAPYEQYF.

In this sample, this clone turned up a few times. This chain connects TRBV12-5 to TRBJ2-7; 7 bases align to TRBD2. The CDR3 is made up of 17 amino acids. V lost 0 bases and J lost 3; bases outside the gene matches: 11. CDR1 and CDR2 (germline): LGHNT, FRNRAP. Here the CDR3 reads CASGLVLTSSANYEQYF. DNA for the CDR3: TGTGCTAGTGGTTTGGTACTGACTAGCTCAGCGAACTACGAGCAGTACTTC.

The chain couples TRBV18 to TRBJ2-5; no definite D call. The CDR3 has 10 amino acids. V was pared by 8 bases and J by 5 bases, with 6 bases between. Germline lookup yields CDR1 KGHSH and CDR2 LQKENI. Here the CDR3 reads CASGQETQYF. In DNA form, the CDR3 reads TGTGCCAGCGGTCAGGAGACCCAGTACTTC.

With respect to this clone: Relative to the germline gene, one junction end is altered; a read error may explain this. The genes are TRBV2 and TRBJ1-1; possible D gene TRBD1, 5 bases. Germline-derived CDR1 and CDR2 are SNHLY and FYNNEI. There are 13 residues in the CDR3. The CDR3 protein is CASSEAAGTRAFF. In DNA, the CDR3 is TGTGCCAGCAGCGAAGCGGCGGGGACGAGAGCTTTCTTT.

V usage is TRBV5-1 and J usage is TRBJ1-4; a weak D match, TRBD1 (6 bases). The ends were cut back, 2 bases at V and 5 bases at J, with 10 bases in the middle. Germline loops: CDR1 SGHRS, CDR2 YFSETQ. This CDR3 is 14 amino acids long. CDR3 in DNA: TGCGCCAGCAGCTTCACAGGGCCCAATGAAAAACTGTTTTTT. It is translated as CASSFTGPNEKLFF.

The chain uses TRBV5-4 and TRBJ1-1, with D possibly TRBD1 on 5 matching bases. V was shortened by 5 bases and J by 3 bases, with 14 bases between the two germline ends. Germline V gene data show CDR1 as SGHNT and CDR2 as YYREEE (reference sequence). This CDR3 is built from 14 residues. Here the CDR3 reads CASRRLGGDTEAFF. CDR3 DNA: TGTGCCAGCAGACGCCTAGGAGGGGACACTGAAGCTTTCTTT.

The CDR3 reads CASSQVSLSRGPNFF. Here the CDR3 DNA reads TGCGCCAGCAGCCAAGTTAGCTTGAGCAGGGGCCCCAACTTCTTC. The genes are TRBV4-1 and TRBJ2-1; TRBD1 is a possible D gene (6 bases). V was cut by 1 base and J by 16 bases, with 23 bases left in between. Germline V gene lookup returns CDR1 MGHRA and CDR2 YSYEKL. The CDR3 is 15 amino acids.

The chain has TRBV2 and TRBJ1-5, with TRBD1 as a possible D gene (6 bases). This CDR3 comprises 13 residues. V lost 6 bases to trimming and J lost 5 bases, with 11 bases between them. The V gene's germline CDR1 is SNHLY and CDR2 FYNNEI. DNA for the CDR3: TGTGCCAGCAGCGGGACATCAGATCAGCCCCAGCATTTT. Its protein is CASSGTSDQPQHF.

The chain employs TRBV30 and TRBJ2-5, with 14 positions matching TRBD2. Trimming took 1 base from V and 5 from J; bases not matched to a gene: 6. In germline, CDR1 is GTSNPN, CDR2 SVGIG (reference sequence). The CDR3 consists of 16 residues. CDR3 protein: CAWSAGLAGGHETQYF. The DNA for the CDR3 is TGTGCCTGGAGTGCCGGACTAGCGGGGGGCCATGAGACCCAGTACTTC.